The 8 T cell receptor beta chains in this list originate from one sample, sequenced in a study of T cell repertoires in cytomegalovirus infection. TCRdb reprocessed the reads with MiXCR, giving one entry per CDR3 protein. The sample has 650,000 to 850,000 distinct CDR3 sequences, 25% to 30% seen once. Antigens of these TCRs are unknown. This sample comprised cultured CD8+ T cells from PBMCs, obtained from culture after CMV antigen stimulation. The receptor source for this set is a human donor in good health (CMV status not recorded). Some clones in this sample may be carry-over from other donors' samples.

This clonotype has at least ten counts. The CDR3 loop is CASTPGGDEQYF. In nucleotides, the CDR3 is TGTGCCAGCACCCCGGGCGGCGACGAGCAGTACTTC. The chain uses TRBV12-3 or TRBV12-4 and TRBJ2-7; no reliable D call. V was shortened by 7 bases and J by 5 bases, with 12 bases between the two germline ends. The CDR3 runs 12 residues.

V usage is TRBV4-1 and J usage is TRBJ1-2; D is undetermined. Deletions cut 1 base from V and 6 bases from J, with 12 bases between. The CDR3 totals 14 residues. Looked up from germline, CDR1 is MGHRA and CDR2 is YSYEKL. The CDR3 sequence is CASSQAGVSDGYTF. The DNA for the CDR3 is TGCGCCAGCAGCCAAGCTGGGGTGAGCGATGGCTACACCTTC.

The CDR3 bases are TGTGCCAGCAGCTTACTAGGACAGGCTGCCGGCTACACCTTC. Its translation: CASSLLGQAAGYTF. The genes are TRBV27 and TRBJ1-2; 7 bases align to TRBD1. The CDR3 runs 14 residues. J lost 8 bases, V lost 6 bases, and 12 bases had no gene match. CDR1 is MNHEY, CDR2 SMNVEV, per germline (reference sequence).

There are many counts of this clonotype. The gene calls are TRBV19 and TRBJ1-1, with no clear D. V lost 6 bases and J lost 0, with 8 bases in between. The CDR3 is made up of 13 amino acids. The germline CDR1 and CDR2 sequences are LNHDA and SQIVND (reference sequence). In DNA form, the CDR3 reads TGTGCCAGTAGGCCTCTTCTGAACACTGAAGCTTTCTTT. Translated: CASRPLLNTEAFF.

The V and J genes are TRBV12-3 or TRBV12-4 and TRBJ2-3, with a tentative D call TRBD1 (5 bases). Trimming pared 3 bases from V and 5 bases from J, leaving 9 bases between. The CDR3 loop spans 13 amino acids. The CDR3 DNA follows: TGTGCCAGCAGTTTGGTCAGGGAAGATACGCAGTATTTT. This gives the protein CASSLVREDTQYF.

This clonotype was seen a few times. The J gene is TRBJ2-1, the V gene TRBV7-9; 8 bases line up with TRBD2. This CDR3 is built from 16 residues. The germline gives CDR1 SEHNR, CDR2 FQNEAQ (reference sequence). J was trimmed by 4 bases and V by 0 bases; bases with no gene match: 5. The CDR3 sequence is CASSLARTSQYNEQFF. CDR3 nucleotide sequence: TGTGCCAGCAGCTTAGCGCGGACTAGCCAGTACAATGAGCAGTTCTTC.

The table lists this clonotype with a few counts. The V gene is TRBV7-3, the J gene TRBJ1-4; weak D call: TRBD1 (5 bases). CDR3 length: 16 amino acids. Trimming stripped 4 bases from V and 3 bases from J, with 15 bases between. Per the germline V gene, CDR1 is SGHTA and CDR2 is FQGTGA. The CDR3 nucleotides read TGTGCCAGCAGCTCAAACGGGAGGGGCGCTAATGAAAAACTGTTTTTT. Translated, it gives CASSSNGRGANEKLFF.

This clonotype was counted many times. This chain joins TRBV7-6 and TRBJ2-1; 12 bases are shared with TRBD2. V was clipped by 2 bases and J by 0 bases; unmatched bases: 8. The CDR3 has 19 amino acids. The germline gives CDR1 SGHVS, CDR2 FNYEAQ. CDR3 residues: CASSLRGGLAGHSYNEQFF. The CDR3 DNA is TGTGCCAGCAGCTTAAGGGGAGGACTAGCGGGGCACTCCTACAATGAGCAGTTCTTC.